The 9 T cell receptor beta chains listed next were all sequenced from one sample in a study of blood T cell repertoires in COVID-19. Produced via immunoSEQ multiplex PCR; TCRdb's table is partial and in-frame only. The sample has roughly 250,000 clones; around 85% are singletons. Sequenced: PBMCs or T cells enriched from blood (not recorded which). The origin of the receptors is a woman between 35 and 50 years old with acute COVID-19.

This chain links TRBV7-8 with TRBJ2-7; D is ambiguous. Germline assignment: CDR1 SGHVS and CDR2 FQNEAQ. The CDR3 spans 13 residues. V lost 7 bases and J 2 bases, leaving 12 bases between the germline ends. The CDR3 coding sequence is TGTGCCAGCACCGGTGGAGAAACCTACGAGCAGTACTTC. Protein product: CASTGGETYEQYF.

The rearrangement uses TRBV5-6 and TRBJ2-7, with D possibly TRBD2 on 6 matching bases. The ends were cut back, 4 bases at V and 7 bases at J, with 12 bases in the middle. The germline CDR1 and CDR2 sequences are SGHDT and YYEEEE. The CDR3 runs to 12 residues. In DNA form, the CDR3 reads TGTGCCAGCAGCCCCTCGGGAGATGAGCAGTACTTC. Translating gives CASSPSGDEQYF.

This clone was detected a few times. The J gene is TRBJ2-5, the V gene TRBV5-3, with 9 bases that match TRBD2. TRBV5-3 is an open reading frame whose function is uncertain. The junction had 9 bases not matched to a gene; V was cut back by 4 bases and J by 5 bases. The CDR3 has 15 residues. The CDR3 DNA reads as TGTGCCAGAAGCCCGGGGGTAGCGGGAGTTGAGACCCAGTACTTC. Translating it yields CARSPGVAGVETQYF.

V is TRBV10-3 and J is TRBJ2-7; no definite D call. Germline CDR1 is ENHRY and CDR2 is SYGVKD. Trimming removed 2 bases at V and 3 bases at J, with 8 bases between. This CDR3 has 13 residues. CDR3 protein: CAISEGLLYEQYF. For the CDR3, the DNA is TGTGCCATCAGTGAGGGTCTACTCTACGAGCAGTACTTC.

V and J are TRBV30 and TRBJ2-1; D gene ambiguous. This CDR3 is built from 11 residues. Looked up from germline, CDR1 is GTSNPN and CDR2 is SVGIG (reference sequence). The germline V and J ends were trimmed by 2 bases and 7 bases, with 6 bases remaining between them. In DNA, the CDR3 is TGTGCCTGGAGTAAACAGAATGAGCAGTTCTTC. It encodes CAWSKQNEQFF. Based on the CDR3 plus reference TRBV30 and TRBJ2-1, the full variable domain is SQTIHQWPATLVQPVGSPLSLECTVEGTSNPNLYWYRQAAGRGLQLLFYSVGIGQISSEVPQNLSASRPQDRQFILSSKKLLLSDSGFYLCAWSKQNEQFFGPGTRLTVL.

With respect to this clone: The same CDR3 can be traced to other DNA sequences in this sample. The chain uses TRBV9 and TRBJ1-6; D is possibly TRBD1 (6 bases). The germline CDR1 and CDR2 sequences are SGDLS and YYNGEE. The CDR3 spans 15 residues. Trimming cost V 0 bases and J 7 bases, with 11 bases left between them. As DNA, the CDR3 is TGTGCCAGCAGCGTAGGAGGGCAGGGGAATTCACCCCTCCACTTT. This gives the protein CASSVGGQGNSPLHF.

V gene TRBV12-3 or TRBV12-4 combines with J gene TRBJ2-5, with a possible D match to TRBD2 (6 bases). The CDR3 loop spans 13 amino acids. Deletions cut 4 bases from V and 5 bases from J, with 11 bases between. The DNA for the CDR3 is TGTGCCAGCAGTTACCGGGAGATGGAGACCCAGTACTTC. This sequence encodes CASSYREMETQYF.

The V call is TRBV28, the J call TRBJ2-5; 10 bases line up with TRBD2. The CDR3 totals 16 residues. CDR1 is MDHEN, CDR2 SYDVKM, per germline. Trimming cost V 5 bases and J 5 bases; bases outside gene matches: 11. CDR3 region: CASSPSGSSGRETQYF. The CDR3 nucleotides are TGTGCCAGCAGTCCCTCAGGGAGTAGCGGGAGGGAGACCCAGTACTTC.

V and J are TRBV24-1 and TRBJ2-2; 8 bases are shared with TRBD2. The ends lost 0 bases at V and 3 bases at J; junction bases unmatched: 11. The CDR3 contains 19 residues. Looked up from germline, CDR1 is KGHDR and CDR2 is SFDVKD. CDR3 nucleotide sequence: TGTGCCACCAGTGATTTGCCCCTAGCCGGGGGGGTCGACACCGGGGAGCTGTTTTTT. It translates to CATSDLPLAGGVDTGELFF.